The entry below gives a single T cell receptor (beta chain) sequence along with its context. V was clipped by 4 bases and J by 1 base, with 16 bases between them. The CDR3 loop spans 15 amino acids. CDR1 is DFQATT, CDR2 SNEGSKA, per germline (reference sequence). The data were taken from a study of blood T cells in healthy people across ages. Study in general: There was about one barcoded beta molecule captured by template switching per two T cells.

A second PCR of roughly 7 to 11 cycles used a sample-barcoded 5' primer and a J-beta primer mix. TCRdb used MiXCR to reprocess the 5' RACE reads, holding one entry per CDR3 protein. The table includes hundreds of thousands of distinct CDR3 sequences, approximately 30% detected once. This clonotype was sampled from a woman aged 80 or older in good health. The sample comprised blood. This chain joins TRBV20-1 and TRBJ1-2; D is unclear. The CDR3 spells CSANPPSLFNYGYTF. CDR3 nucleotide sequence: TGCAGTGCTAACCCACCCAGCTTATTTAACTATGGCTACACCTTC.